This T cell receptor beta chain was obtained from a study of blood T cell repertoires in COVID-19. Study-level information: The United States, Italy and Spain supplied acute and convalescent COVID-19 samples. Sources were T cells, B-cell-depleted T cells, or PBMCs; the material itself was cDNA or gDNA.

In the original workflow: Reference gene primer amplification gave nucleated cell count estimates. Repertoires were generated with immunoSEQ multiplex PCR, while TCRdb's copy carries only in-frame clones and drops some. V, J and clone size derive from that table, while D and trimming were established from the DNA sequence. The profile shows roughly 100,000 clones, 70% to 85% of them singletons. This CDR3 contains 14 residues. The V gene end was trimmed by 4 bases and the J gene end by 10 bases; junction bases not matched to a gene: 10. CDR1 and CDR2 from the germline V gene are LGHDT and YNNKEL (reference sequence).

The sequencing input was peripheral blood. The chain employs TRBV3-1 (or the pseudogene TRBV3-2) and TRBJ1-2; 9 positions agree with TRBD1. The source is a man aged 65 to 79 with active or convalescent COVID-19. This CDR3 reads CASSPDVDRGTYTF. CDR3 sequence (DNA): TGTGCCAGCAGCCCAGACGTAGACAGGGGGACCTACACCTTC.